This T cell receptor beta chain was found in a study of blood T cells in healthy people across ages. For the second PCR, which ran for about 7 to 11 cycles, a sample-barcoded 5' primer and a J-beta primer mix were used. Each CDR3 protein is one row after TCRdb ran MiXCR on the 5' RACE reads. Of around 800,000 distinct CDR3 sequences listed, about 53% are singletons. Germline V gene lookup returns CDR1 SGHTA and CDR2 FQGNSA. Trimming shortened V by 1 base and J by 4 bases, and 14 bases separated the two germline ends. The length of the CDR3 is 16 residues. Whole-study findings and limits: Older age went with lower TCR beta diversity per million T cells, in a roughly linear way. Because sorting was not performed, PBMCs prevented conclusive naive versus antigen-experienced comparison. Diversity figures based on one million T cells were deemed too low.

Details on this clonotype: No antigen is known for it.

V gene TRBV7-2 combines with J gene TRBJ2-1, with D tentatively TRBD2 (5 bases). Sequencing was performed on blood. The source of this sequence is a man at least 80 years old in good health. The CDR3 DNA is TGTGCCAGCAGCTTAGGGGTGTCTTCGGGGTACAATGAGCAGTTCTTC. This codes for CASSLGVSSGYNEQFF.